One sample yielded the 10 T cell receptor beta chains listed below, sequenced in a study of blood T cell repertoires in COVID-19. Assay used: immunoSEQ multiplex PCR; TCRdb lists only in-frame clones, some missing. Of 500,000 to 600,000 clones in the sample, approximately 91% are singletons; the top ten hold about 8%. Material for sequencing was peripheral blood. These TCRs come from a woman aged 50 to 60 with COVID-19, enrolled during active disease.

The chain links TRBV27 to TRBJ1-5, with D perhaps TRBD1 (6 bases). V was cut by 4 bases and J by 6 bases, with 10 bases left in between. There are 13 residues in the CDR3. Germline lookup yields CDR1 MNHEY and CDR2 SMNVEV (reference sequence). The CDR3 loop reads CASSSTGIQPQHF. CDR3 sequence (DNA): TGTGCCAGCAGTTCTACAGGGATTCAGCCCCAGCATTTT.

J is TRBJ1-5 and V is TRBV9, with D maybe TRBD1 (6 bases). Per germline, CDR1 SGDLS and CDR2 YYNGEE. This CDR3 region has 15 residues. V dropped 0 bases and J dropped 7 bases, with 14 bases sitting between them. The DNA of the CDR3 is TGTGCCAGCAGCGTAGCCCGCAGGGGAGAACAGCCCCAGCATTTT. Translation: CASSVARRGEQPQHF.

The sample holds one count of this clone. V usage is TRBV5-6 and J usage is TRBJ2-1; 10 bases agree with TRBD2. The germline V gene encodes CDR1 SGHDT and CDR2 YYEEEE. The CDR3 contains 15 residues. With 4 bases clipped from V and 5 bases from J, the junction kept 6 bases outside the gene matches. DNA for the CDR3: TGTGCCAGCAGCCGAGGACTAGCGGACAACAATGAGCAGTTCTTC. It specifies CASSRGLADNNEQFF.

This chain connects TRBV6-5 to TRBJ1-6; a possible D gene is TRBD1 (6 bases). V lost 4 bases, J lost 7 bases, and 17 bases lay in between. There are 16 residues in the CDR3. Germline CDR1 MNHEY, CDR2 SVGAGI. Here the CDR3 reads CASSSFRGVPNSPLHF. The DNA for the CDR3 is TGTGCCAGCAGTTCATTCAGGGGAGTTCCGAATTCACCCCTCCACTTT.

This clone was seen only once. The junction departs from the called germline gene at one end, perhaps through a read error. The chain is built from TRBV12-3 or TRBV12-4 and TRBJ2-7; 9 bases are a match to TRBD2. The CDR3 has 12 amino acids. The DNA for the CDR3 is TGTGCCAGCAGTTTAGGGCAGCGGGGGGCCAACTTC. Its translation: CASSLGQRGANF.

This chain links TRBV6-5 with TRBJ2-7; no reliable D call. V gave up 10 bases and J gave up 0 bases, with 13 bases separating them. Germline V gene data show CDR1 as MNHEY and CDR2 as SVGAGI. CDR3 size: 13 residues. CDR3 sequence (DNA): TGTGCCATTCAGTCTCTTCCCTCCTACGAGCAGTACTTC. Translated, it gives CAIQSLPSYEQYF.

This clone was seen a handful of times. V and J are TRBV11-2 and TRBJ2-1; 10 bases map to TRBD2. The germline V gene has CDR1 SGHAT and CDR2 FQNNGV. This CDR3 region has 13 residues. J gave up 9 bases and V 5 bases, and 4 bases lay outside the gene matches. The CDR3 sequence: CASSPQRGGEQFF. Written as DNA, the CDR3 is TGTGCCAGCAGCCCTCAGCGGGGGGGTGAGCAGTTCTTC.

The CDR3 DNA follows: TGTGCCAGCAGTTTGAATCTCGGACAGGACTATGGCTACACCTTC. It encodes CASSLNLGQDYGYTF. The V and J genes are TRBV28 and TRBJ1-2, with 7 bases identical to TRBD1. The CDR3 loop spans 15 amino acids. J was trimmed by 3 bases and V by 3 bases; bases with no gene match: 7. CDR1 is MDHEN, CDR2 SYDVKM, per germline.

The chain links TRBV24-1 to TRBJ2-5; 7 nucleotides line up with TRBD1. Germline CDR1 is KGHDR and CDR2 is SFDVKD. The CDR3 contains 15 residues. Trimming removed 7 bases from V and 1 base from J; junction bases left unmatched: 8. The CDR3 coding sequence is TGTGCCACCAGCGACAGGGCAGTTTTCCAAGAGACCCAGTACTTC. Its translation is CATSDRAVFQETQYF.

The genes are TRBV3-1 (or the pseudogene TRBV3-2) and TRBJ2-3; D might be TRBD2 (5 bases). This CDR3 contains 15 residues. Trimming pared 4 bases from V and 5 bases from J, leaving 16 bases between. The V gene's germline CDR1 is LGHDT and CDR2 YNNKEL (reference sequence). The CDR3 DNA is TGTGCCAGCAGCCCCCCTCGATCTAGCCGAGATACGCAGTATTTT. Its translation is CASSPPRSSRDTQYF.